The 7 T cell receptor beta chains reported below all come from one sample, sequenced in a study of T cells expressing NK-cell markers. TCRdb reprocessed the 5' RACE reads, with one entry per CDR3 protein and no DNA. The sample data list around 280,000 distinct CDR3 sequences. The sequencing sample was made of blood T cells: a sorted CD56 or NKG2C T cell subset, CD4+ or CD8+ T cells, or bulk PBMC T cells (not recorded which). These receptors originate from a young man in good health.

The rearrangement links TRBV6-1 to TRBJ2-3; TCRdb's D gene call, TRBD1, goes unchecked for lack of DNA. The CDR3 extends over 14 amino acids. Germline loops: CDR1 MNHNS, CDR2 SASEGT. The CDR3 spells CASSGAGTPDTQYF.

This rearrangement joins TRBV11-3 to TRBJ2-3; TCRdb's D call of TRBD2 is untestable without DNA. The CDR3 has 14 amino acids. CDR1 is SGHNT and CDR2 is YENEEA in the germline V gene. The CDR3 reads CASSGGWGTDTQYF.

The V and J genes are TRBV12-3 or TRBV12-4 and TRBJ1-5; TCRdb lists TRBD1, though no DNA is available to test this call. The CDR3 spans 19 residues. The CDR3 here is CASSFGTGVRGWSNQPQHF.

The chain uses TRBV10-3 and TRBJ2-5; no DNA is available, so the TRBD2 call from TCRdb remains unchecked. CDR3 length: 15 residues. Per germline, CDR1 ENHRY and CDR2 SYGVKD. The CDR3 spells CAIGSEFSGSETQYF.

The CDR3: CASSETQGGEKLFF. This chain connects TRBV2 to TRBJ1-4. Germline loops: CDR1 SNHLY, CDR2 FYNNEI. The CDR3 has 14 residues.

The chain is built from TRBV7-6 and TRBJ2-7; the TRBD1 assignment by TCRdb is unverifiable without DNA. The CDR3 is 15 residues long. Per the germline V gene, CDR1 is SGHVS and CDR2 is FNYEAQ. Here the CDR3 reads CASSLGVDRAYEQYF.

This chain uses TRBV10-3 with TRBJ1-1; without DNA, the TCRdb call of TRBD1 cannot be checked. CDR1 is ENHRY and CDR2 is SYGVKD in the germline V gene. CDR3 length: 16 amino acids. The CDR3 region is CAISRDRGSGNTEAFF.